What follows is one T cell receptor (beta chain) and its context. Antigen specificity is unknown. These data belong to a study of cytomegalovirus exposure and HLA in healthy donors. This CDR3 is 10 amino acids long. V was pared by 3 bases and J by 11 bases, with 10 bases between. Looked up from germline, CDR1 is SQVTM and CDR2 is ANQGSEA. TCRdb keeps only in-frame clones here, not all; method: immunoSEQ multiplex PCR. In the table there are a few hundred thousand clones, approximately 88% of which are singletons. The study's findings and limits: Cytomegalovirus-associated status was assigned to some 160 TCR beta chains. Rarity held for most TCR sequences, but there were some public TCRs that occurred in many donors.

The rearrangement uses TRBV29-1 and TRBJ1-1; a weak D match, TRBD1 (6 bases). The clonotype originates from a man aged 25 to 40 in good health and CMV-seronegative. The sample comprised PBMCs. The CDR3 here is CSVDFRGAFF. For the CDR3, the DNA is TGCAGCGTTGACTTCAGGGGCGCTTTCTTT. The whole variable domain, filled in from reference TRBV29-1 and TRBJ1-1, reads SAVISQKPSRDICQRGTSLTIQCQVDSQVTMMFWYRQQPGQSLTLIATANQGSEATYESGFVIDKFPISRPNLTFSTLTVSNMSPEDSSIYLCSVDFRGAFFGQGTRLTVV.